Below, 13 T cell receptor beta chains from the same sample are listed, as sequenced in a study of blood T cell repertoires in COVID-19 (dated by TCRdb to about 2020). The library relied on the immunoSEQ multiplex PCR assay. The table was pulled from immuneACCESS by TCRdb, which kept in-frame rearrangements only. Such tables lose some clones; where checked, under half of the loss comes from unresolved V genes, and the rest has no known cause. The sample includes around 15,000 clones, with 88% observed a single time. The ten largest make up more than 10% of the sample. Sample: peripheral blood. These receptors originate from a human donor in a cohort sampled during active COVID-19.

The rearrangement joins TRBV12-5 to TRBJ1-2; D is perhaps TRBD1 (6 bases). The CDR3 spans 11 residues. Trimming removed 3 bases at V and 11 bases at J, with 10 bases between. The germline gives CDR1 LGHNT, CDR2 FRNRAP. The CDR3 region is CASGLNREYTF. CDR3 DNA: TGTGCTAGTGGTTTAAACAGGGAGTACACCTTC.

The chain carries TRBV6-5 and TRBJ1-2; D not resolved. This CDR3 comprises 15 residues. Germline V gene lookup returns CDR1 MNHEY and CDR2 SVGAGI. Trimming shortened V by 2 bases and J by 2 bases, and 12 bases separated the two germline ends. The CDR3 sequence: CASSYRPNENYGYTF. DNA of the CDR3: TGTGCCAGCAGTTACCGCCCAAATGAGAACTATGGCTACACCTTC.

J is TRBJ2-3 and V is TRBV2; a weak D match, TRBD2 (5 bases). Per germline, CDR1 SNHLY and CDR2 FYNNEI. This CDR3 is built from 12 residues. Between the trimmed V and J ends, which lost 9 bases and 0 bases, there was a span of 7 bases. The DNA of the CDR3 is TGTGCCAGTAGCGTTAGCACAGATACGCAGTATTTT. Translation gives CASSVSTDTQYF.

The chain has TRBV19 and TRBJ2-7; 7 bases line up with TRBD1. The V gene's germline CDR1 is LNHDA and CDR2 SQIVND (reference sequence). V trimming: 6 bases; J trimming: 3 bases; junction bases outside the gene matches: 5. CDR3 length: 13 amino acids. CDR3: CASSLRDSYEQYF. Here the CDR3 DNA reads TGTGCCAGTAGCCTTCGGGACAGCTACGAGCAGTACTTC.

The chain recombines TRBV5-1 with TRBJ2-1, with TRBD1 as a possible D gene (6 bases). CDR1 is SGHRS and CDR2 is YFSETQ in the germline V gene. The V end was cut by 0 bases, the J end by 3 bases, with 7 bases between. The CDR3 totals 14 residues. The CDR3 protein is CASSLGQDYNEQFF. CDR3 DNA sequence: TGCGCCAGCAGCTTGGGACAGGACTACAATGAGCAGTTCTTC.

V gene TRBV7-9 combines with J gene TRBJ1-3; 7 bases match TRBD1. CDR1 and CDR2 (germline): SEHNR, FQNEAQ (reference sequence). Trimming cost V 3 bases and J 3 bases; bases outside gene matches: 8. This CDR3 is 16 amino acids long. Here the CDR3 reads CASSFGEGAVGNTIYF. CDR3 nucleotide sequence: TGTGCCAGCAGCTTTGGAGAGGGGGCTGTTGGAAACACCATATATTTT.

A single count supports this clone. The chain is built from TRBV7-9 and TRBJ2-5; TRBD2 agrees at 9 bases. The CDR3 extends over 14 amino acids. Germline V gene lookup returns CDR1 SEHNR and CDR2 FQNEAQ (reference sequence). V lost 5 bases and J lost 1; bases outside the gene matches: 2. CDR3 protein: CASSNSGGQETQYF. CDR3 bases: TGTGCCAGCAGCAATAGCGGGGGCCAAGAGACCCAGTACTTC. Complete variable domain (other parts from reference TRBV7-9 and TRBJ2-5): DTGVSQNPRHKITKRGQNVTFRCDPISEHNRLYWYRQTLGQGPEFLTYFQNEAQLEKSRLLSDRFSAERPKGSFSTLEIQRTEQGDSAMYLCASSNSGGQETQYFGPGTRLLVL.

The V and J genes are TRBV5-1 and TRBJ1-2; tentatively, D is TRBD1 (6 bases). The length of the CDR3 is 15 residues. Germline CDR1 reads SGHRS; CDR2 reads YFSETQ. Trimming pared 0 bases from V and 4 bases from J, leaving 13 bases between. The CDR3 is CASSLARGRGYGYTF. The CDR3 DNA follows: TGCGCCAGCAGCTTGGCCCGAGGCAGGGGCTATGGCTACACCTTC.

The genes are TRBV2 and TRBJ2-3; D not resolved. Trimming stripped 1 base from V and 0 bases from J, with 14 bases between. The germline V gene encodes CDR1 SNHLY and CDR2 FYNNEI. This CDR3 region has 17 residues. The CDR3 DNA sequence: TGTGCCAGCAGTGAAGTTGAGCCTAACCTGAGCACAGATACGCAGTATTTT. Protein product: CASSEVEPNLSTDTQYF.

The chain combines TRBV25-1 with TRBJ1-2; maybe TRBD1 (6 bases). The CDR3 sequence is 17 residues long. CDR1 MGHDK and CDR2 SYGVNS come from the germline V gene. V gave up 4 bases and J gave up 0 bases, with 18 bases separating them. DNA for the CDR3: TGTGCCAGCAGTGGGTGGACAGAAGCTCAAGCTAACTATGGCTACACCTTC. Translation: CASSGWTEAQANYGYTF.

This rearrangement joins TRBV6-5 to TRBJ2-2, with TRBD1 identical over 10 bases. There are 13 residues in the CDR3. V lost 6 bases and J lost 6; bases outside the gene matches: 1. Germline CDR1 reads MNHEY; CDR2 reads SVGAGI. CDR3 nucleotide sequence: TGTGCCAGCAGGGGGACAGGGGCCGGGGAGCTGTTTTTT. Amino acid sequence: CASRGTGAGELFF.

The rearrangement links TRBV28 to TRBJ2-7; 7 bases align to TRBD1. Germline V CDR1 and CDR2: MDHEN, SYDVKM. The junction had 7 bases not matched to a gene; V was cut back by 4 bases and J by 4 bases. The CDR3 loop spans 14 amino acids. The CDR3 DNA sequence: TGTGCCAGCAGTTCGTTAGGGGGCGGGTACGAGCAGTACTTC. Its translation: CASSSLGGGYEQYF.

This clone occurred once. The chain links TRBV6-5 to TRBJ2-7; D not certain. Germline V lookup: CDR1 MNHEY, CDR2 SVGAGI. The CDR3 is 13 amino acids. Trimming shortened V by 5 bases and J by 3 bases, and 11 bases separated the two germline ends. The CDR3 DNA reads TGTGCCAGCAGTATTACCGTGAGCTACGAGCAGTACTTC. Protein product: CASSITVSYEQYF.